This TCR beta chain appears in the sequencing data of a study of synovial regulatory T cells in juvenile arthritis. In the study overall: One patient received methotrexate plus infliximab; one lacked treatment information. Whole-study results and caveats: Inflammation-associated Treg cells in blood had less TCR diversity than the remaining blood Treg cells.

Assay: immunoSEQ multiplex PCR; the TCRdb copy retains only in-frame clones and omits some. The sample spans 9,000 to 10,000 clones; the ten largest clones claim 0.95% to 1%. A remark on this clone: As yet, its antigen is unknown.

CDR3 length: 14 amino acids. There is no recorded DNA. Germline V gene lookup returns CDR1 SGDLS and CDR2 YYNGEE. This rearrangement joins TRBV9 to TRBJ2-2. The receptor's source is a donor younger than 30 with juvenile idiopathic arthritis. The material sequenced was Treg cells from blood. Subset specified: remaining (HLA-DR-negative) circulating blood Treg cells. Here the CDR3 reads CASSVEGPGGELFF. Using reference TRBV9 and TRBJ2-2 for the parts outside the CDR3, the full variable domain is DSGVTQTPKHLITATGQRVTLRCSPRSGDLSVYWYQQSLDQGLQFLIQYYNGEERAKGNILERFSAQQFPDLHSELNLSSLELGDSALYFCASSVEGPGGELFFGEGSRLTVL.